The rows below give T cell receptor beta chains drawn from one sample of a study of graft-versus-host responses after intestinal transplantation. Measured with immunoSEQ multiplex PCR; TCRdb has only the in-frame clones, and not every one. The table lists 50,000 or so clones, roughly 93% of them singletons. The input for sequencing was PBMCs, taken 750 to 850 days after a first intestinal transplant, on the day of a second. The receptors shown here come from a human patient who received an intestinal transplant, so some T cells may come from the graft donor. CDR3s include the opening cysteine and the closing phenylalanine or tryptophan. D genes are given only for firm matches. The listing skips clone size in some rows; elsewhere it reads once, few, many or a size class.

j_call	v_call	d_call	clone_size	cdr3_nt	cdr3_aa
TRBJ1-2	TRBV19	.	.	TGTGCCAGTAGTATAGTAGGGGGGGTTTCGAACTATGGCTACACCTTC	CASSIVGGVSNYGYTF
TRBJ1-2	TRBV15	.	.	TGTGCCACCAGCAGAGATCTATCGGGGGCCTATGGCTACACCTTC	CATSRDLSGAYGYTF
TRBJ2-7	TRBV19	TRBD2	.	TGTGCCAGTAGTTCTCCGTGGACTAGCGGTTCCTACGAGCAGTACTTC	CASSSPWTSGSYEQYF
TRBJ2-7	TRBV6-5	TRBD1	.	TGTGCCAGCAGTCCCCGGACAGGGGGCTCCTACGAGCAGTACTTC	CASSPRTGGSYEQYF
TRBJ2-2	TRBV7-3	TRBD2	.	TGTGCCAGCAGCAATAGCGGGGACGGGGAGCTGTTTTTT	CASSNSGDGELFF
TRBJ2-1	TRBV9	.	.	TGTGCCAGCAGCGGGAGGGAGTGGTCCTACAATGAGCAGTTCTTC	CASSGREWSYNEQFF
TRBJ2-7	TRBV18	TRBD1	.	TGTGCCAGCTCACCTCCGGGACAGAGCTCCTACGAGCAGTACTTC	CASSPPGQSSYEQYF
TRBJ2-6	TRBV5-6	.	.	TGTGCCAGCGTGGCTGCCAATAAGTCACAAAGTCGGGCCAACGTCCTGACTTTC	CASVAANKSQSRANVLTF
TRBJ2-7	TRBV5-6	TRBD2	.	TGTGCCAGCCACCCAGCGGGAGCGGACGAGCAGTACTTC	CASHPAGADEQYF
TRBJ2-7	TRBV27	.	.	TGTGCCAGCAGCTTGGGGTACGAAAACGAGCAGTACTTC	CASSLGYENEQYF
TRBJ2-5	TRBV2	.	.	TGTGCCAGCAGTGGGGAGACCCAGTACTTC	CASSGETQYF
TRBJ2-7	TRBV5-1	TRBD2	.	TGCGCCACCCTAATCCCGGGAGGCTGGGACGAGCAGTACTTC	CATLIPGGWDEQYF
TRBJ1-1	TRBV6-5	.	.	TGTGCCAGCAGTTTTTCGGACCCCGGCAGGGCTGAAGCTTTCTTT	CASSFSDPGRAEAFF
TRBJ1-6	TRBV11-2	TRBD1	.	TGTGCCAGCAGCCCATGGACAGGGAATTCACCCCTCCACTTT	CASSPWTGNSPLHF
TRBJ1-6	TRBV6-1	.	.	TGTGCCAGCAGTGCCGACAGCTCCTATAATTCACCCCTCCACTTT	CASSADSSYNSPLHF
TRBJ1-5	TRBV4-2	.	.	TGTGCCAGCAGCCTTGAAGGGAATTTCGATCAGCCCCAGCATTTT	CASSLEGNFDQPQHF
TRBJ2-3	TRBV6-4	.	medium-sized	TGTGCCAGCAGTGACTCGGCGAGCCCTAGCACAGATACGCAGTATTTT	CASSDSASPSTDTQYF
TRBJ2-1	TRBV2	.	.	TGTGCCAGCAGTGTACGACTATATCCGTTCTTC	CASSVRLYPFF
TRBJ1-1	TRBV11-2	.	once	TGTGCCAGCAGCTTAGATTGGGGGGACACGGAAGGAGCTTTCTTT	CASSLDWGDTEGAFF
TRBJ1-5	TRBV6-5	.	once	TGTGCCAGCAGTTTAACCAGGGTTGGGAGCAATCAGCCCCAGCATTTT	CASSLTRVGSNQPQHF
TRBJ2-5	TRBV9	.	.	TGTGCCAGCAGCCAAGGGGTCCAAGAGACCCAGTACTTC	CASSQGVQETQYF
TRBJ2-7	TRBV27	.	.	TGTGCCAGCAGTTTATCGGAATTCTACGAGCAGTACTTC	CASSLSEFYEQYF
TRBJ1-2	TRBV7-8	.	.	TGTGCCAGCAGCTTAGGGTCAGGGAGGGGCTACACCTTC	CASSLGSGRGYTF
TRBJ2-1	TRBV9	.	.	TGTGCCAGCAGCGTTATGACAGGTTTTAATGAGCAGTTCTTC	CASSVMTGFNEQFF
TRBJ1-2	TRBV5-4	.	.	TGTGCCAGCAGCCTGGGGGCCCCTTTAGGAAACTATGGCTACACCTTC	CASSLGAPLGNYGYTF
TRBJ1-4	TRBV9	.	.	TGTGCCAGCAGCGTAGATGGCGGAAAACTGTTTTTT	CASSVDGGKLFF
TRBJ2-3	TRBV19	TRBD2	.	TGTGCCAGTAGTATAGTCCATGTCGGGAGGGTAACAATCAGCACAGATACGCAGTATTTT	CASSIVHVGRVTISTDTQYF
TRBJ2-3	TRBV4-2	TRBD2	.	TGTGCCAGCAGCCAAGTGGTAGCGGGAGGGACACATACGCAGTATTTT	CASSQVVAGGTHTQYF
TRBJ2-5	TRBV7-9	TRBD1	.	TGTGCCAGCAGCGCCGGGACAGGGGCCCCAGAGACCCAGTACTTC	CASSAGTGAPETQYF
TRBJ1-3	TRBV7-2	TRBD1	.	TGTGCCAGCAGCCAACAGGGGGGCTCTGGAAACACCATATATTTT	CASSQQGGSGNTIYF
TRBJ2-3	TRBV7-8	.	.	TGTGCCAGCAGCTTACTAGCGCCAGATACGCAGTATTTT	CASSLLAPDTQYF
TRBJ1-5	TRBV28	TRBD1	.	TGTGCCAGCAGTTTTACCGGGACAGCCGGGTATAGCAATCAGCCCCAGCATTTT	CASSFTGTAGYSNQPQHF
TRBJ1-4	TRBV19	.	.	TGTGCCAGTAGTATTTGGTCGACCGCAACTAATGAAAAACTGTTTTTT	CASSIWSTATNEKLFF
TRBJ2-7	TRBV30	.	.	TGTGCCTGGAGTGTAGGCCACACCTCCGGCGACTCCTACGAGCAGTACTTC	CAWSVGHTSGDSYEQYF
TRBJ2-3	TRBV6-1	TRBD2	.	TGTGCCAGCAGTGTACGGGTTCTAGCGGGAGGGCCCTCAGATACGCAGTATTTT	CASSVRVLAGGPSDTQYF
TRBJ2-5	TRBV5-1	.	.	TGCGCCAGCAGCTTGGAGCCGGAGATAAGGGAGACCCAGTACTTC	CASSLEPEIRETQYF
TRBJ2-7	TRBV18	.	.	TGTGCCAGCTCACACGACGGACAATACTACGAGCAGTACTTC	CASSHDGQYYEQYF
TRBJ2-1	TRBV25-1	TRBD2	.	TGTGCCAGCAGTGAGACTAGCCGACGACGTCGAGGGGAGCAGTTCTTC	CASSETSRRRRGEQFF
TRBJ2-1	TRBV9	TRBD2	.	TGTGCCAGCAGCGTAAGCGGGAGTGGTTACGGTGAGCAGTTCTTC	CASSVSGSGYGEQFF
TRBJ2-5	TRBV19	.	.	TGTGCCAGTAGTACCTGGGCTCAGACAGGAGAGACCCAGTACTTC	CASSTWAQTGETQYF
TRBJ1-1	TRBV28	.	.	TGTGCCAGCAGCCCAGATGGGGGACCCTTCGCCTGGAACACTGAAGCTTTCTTT	CASSPDGGPFAWNTEAFF
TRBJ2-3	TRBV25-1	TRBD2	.	TGTGCCAGCAGTGGGGGACTAGCGGGAGGTTATACGCAGTATTTT	CASSGGLAGGYTQYF
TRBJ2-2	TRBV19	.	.	TGTGCCAGTGACTGGGGGACACTGAACACCGGGGAGCTGTTTTTT	CASDWGTLNTGELFF
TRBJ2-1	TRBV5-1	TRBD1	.	TGCGCCAGCAGCTCGGAGGGACAGGGGACCTACAATGAGCAGTTCTTC	CASSSEGQGTYNEQFF
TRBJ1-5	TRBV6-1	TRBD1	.	TGTGCCAGCAGTCAGGACAGGGGACAGCCCCAGCATTTT	CASSQDRGQPQHF
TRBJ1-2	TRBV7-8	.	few	TGTGCCAGCAGCTCACGAAACGGGGGGATTGGGGGCTACACCTTC	CASSSRNGGIGGYTF
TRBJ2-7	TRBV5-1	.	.	TGCGCCAGCAGCGATCATTACGAGCAGTACTTC	CASSDHYEQYF
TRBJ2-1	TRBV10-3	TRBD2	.	TGTGCCATCAGTGCTGGGACTAGCGGAGACGAGCAGTTCTTC	CAISAGTSGDEQFF
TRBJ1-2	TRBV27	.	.	TGTGCCAGCAGTCCGTCCGGGCGAAGCTATGGCTACACCTTC	CASSPSGRSYGYTF
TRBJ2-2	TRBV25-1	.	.	TGTGCCAGCAGTGAGACTTTCACCGGGGAGCTGTTTTTT	CASSETFTGELFF
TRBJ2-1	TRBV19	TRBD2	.	TGTGCCAGTAGTAGAGAATTGACTAGCGGGTCCCGTGGCAATGAGCAGTTCTTC	CASSRELTSGSRGNEQFF
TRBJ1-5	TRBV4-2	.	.	TGTGCCAGCAGCCAAGAGTTGCCGAGCTTAGGTCAGCCCCAGCATTTT	CASSQELPSLGQPQHF
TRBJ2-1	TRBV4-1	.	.	TGCGCCAGCAGCCAAGAACGGACACTAAAAACCTACAATGAGCAGTTCTTC	CASSQERTLKTYNEQFF
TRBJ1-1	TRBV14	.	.	TGTGCCAGCAGCCAGAACATGAACACTGAAGCTTTCTTT	CASSQNMNTEAFF